This T cell receptor beta chain was retrieved from a study of T cell responses to AZD1222 COVID-19 vaccine. CDR1 is MNHNY and CDR2 is SVGAGI in the germline V gene (reference sequence). The CDR3 is made up of 13 amino acids. The germline V and J ends were trimmed by 2 bases and 6 bases, with 8 bases remaining between them. Using immunoSEQ multiplex PCR, the repertoire was profiled, and TCRdb retains in-frame clones only, with some absent. The table includes about 150,000 clones, about 90% detected once. Worth noting for this clone: Its antigen remains unidentified.

Whole-study findings and limits: Baseline serology detected seropositivity in only a handful of AZD1222 recipients.

The clonotype comes from an adult in good health. J is TRBJ2-4 and V is TRBV6-6, with a weak D call TRBD1 (6 bases). Sequencing used peripheral blood, obtained on day 0 of AZD1222 vaccination. CDR3 nucleotides: TGTGCCAGCAGTTACCAGGGGAGAAACATTCAGTACTTC. Translation gives CASSYQGRNIQYF.